The clone carrying this TCR beta chain appeared a single time. Antigen: not known. A multiplex PCR was run with 60 Vbeta primers and 13 Jbeta primers. Some clones are missing from TCRdb's copy, which holds only in-frame ones; the method was immunoSEQ multiplex PCR. The sample consists of some 140,000 clones, roughly 75% of them appearing once. The source of the sample is a study of cytomegalovirus exposure and HLA in healthy donors. Overall study: From roughly 180 million T cells, an earlier analysis saw 117 million unique TCR beta sequences.

J was trimmed by 4 bases and V by 8 bases; bases with no gene match: 6. The CDR3 consists of 15 residues. Germline assignment: CDR1 SNHLY and CDR2 FYNNEI. The study's findings and limits: Within the data, a cluster of highly shared sequence variants was likely a sequencing artifact.

This clonotype originated in a man younger than 45 in good health. What was sequenced was PBMCs. The J gene is TRBJ2-3, the V gene TRBV2; 13 bases are shared with TRBD2. The CDR3 DNA reads TGTGCCAGCCTTAAAGGACTAGCGGGAGCAGATACGCAGTATTTT. Protein sequence: CASLKGLAGADTQYF.